This note documents a single T cell receptor beta chain sequence. PCR used 60 Vbeta primers and 13 Jbeta primers. TCRdb's table, derived via immunoSEQ multiplex PCR, lists solely in-frame clones and lacks some. The sample carries under 250,000 clones, around 78% recorded once. This specimen belongs to a study of cytomegalovirus exposure and HLA in healthy donors. The material sequenced was PBMCs. This receptor was identified in a man younger than 45 in good health and CMV-seronegative.

CDR3 region: CASSLPGNGRKFF. CDR3 DNA: TGTGCCAGCAGCCTGCCGGGAAATGGCAGGAAGTTCTTC. The chain is built from TRBV5-4 and TRBJ2-1, with D perhaps TRBD2 (5 bases). Germline CDR1 is SGHNT and CDR2 is YYREEE (reference sequence). The CDR3 has 13 amino acids. Trimming left V 4 bases short and J 14 bases short, with 19 bases between.